This is a list of T cell receptor beta chains from one sample in a study of T-cell reconstitution after alpha-beta-depleted transplantation in children. TCRdb processed the PCR reads anew with MiXCR; each CDR3 protein has one entry. The sample lists under 250,000 distinct CDR3 sequences, approximately 17% occurring once. The sequencing used PBMCs, mostly from graft donor cells, collected 360 days after TCRalphabeta/CD19-depleted stem cell transplant. These receptor sequences come from a male patient between 2 and 10 years old who had a stem cell transplant for acute lymphoblastic leukemia, so the T cells may come from the graft donor. Both conserved end residues are part of each CDR3. D genes are given only for firm matches. Clone sizes are given selectively: once, few, many, or a class where the clone is expanded.

cdr3_nt: TGCGCCAGCAGCACCCGACTAGCGGGGACCGGGGAGCTGTTTTTT
cdr3_aa: CASSTRLAGTGELFF
j_call: TRBJ2-2
v_call: TRBV5-1
d_call: TRBD2
clone_size: .

cdr3_nt: TGTGCCAGCAGCTTCGGTATTAGGAACACTGAAGCTTTCTTT
cdr3_aa: CASSFGIRNTEAFF
j_call: TRBJ1-1
v_call: TRBV11-2
d_call: .
clone_size: .

cdr3_nt: TGTGCCAGCAGTTACGGCGGGGACGGGCGGCCCCAGCATTTT
cdr3_aa: CASSYGGDGRPQHF
j_call: TRBJ1-5
v_call: TRBV12-3/TRBV12-4
d_call: .
clone_size: .

cdr3_nt: TGTGCCATCAGTGAGTCGCTTAGCAATCAGCCCCAGCATTTT
cdr3_aa: CAISESLSNQPQHF
j_call: TRBJ1-5
v_call: TRBV10-3
d_call: .
clone_size: .

cdr3_nt: TGTGCCAGCAGCCAAGCACTAGCGGGGGGGGAGCTGTTTTTT
cdr3_aa: CASSQALAGGELFF
j_call: TRBJ2-2
v_call: TRBV2
d_call: TRBD2
clone_size: few

cdr3_nt: TGCGCCAGCAGCTCAACCGGGACAGGGAATCAGCCCCAGCATTTT
cdr3_aa: CASSSTGTGNQPQHF
j_call: TRBJ1-5
v_call: TRBV5-1
d_call: TRBD1
clone_size: .

cdr3_nt: TGTGCCAGCAGCTTGGGTCCGGGTGAGAAAGCTTTCTTT
cdr3_aa: CASSLGPGEKAFF
j_call: TRBJ1-1
v_call: TRBV7-2
d_call: .
clone_size: .

cdr3_nt: TGTGCCAGCAGTTCCCCAGGCACCGGGGAGCTGTTTTTT
cdr3_aa: CASSSPGTGELFF
j_call: TRBJ2-2
v_call: TRBV12-3/TRBV12-4
d_call: .
clone_size: few

cdr3_nt: TGTGCCAGCAGGATGGAGGCTTCCTACGAGCAGTACTTC
cdr3_aa: CASRMEASYEQYF
j_call: TRBJ2-7
v_call: TRBV6-6
d_call: .
clone_size: .

cdr3_nt: TGTGCCAGCAGTTACGCGGGAGCTAGTAAACAGCCCCAGCATTTT
cdr3_aa: CASSYAGASKQPQHF
j_call: TRBJ1-5
v_call: TRBV6-2/TRBV6-3
d_call: .
clone_size: many

cdr3_nt: TGTGCCATCAGTGGAGGGACACCTTCCTCGAACACCGGGGAGCTGTTTTTT
cdr3_aa: CAISGGTPSSNTGELFF
j_call: TRBJ2-2
v_call: TRBV10-3
d_call: .
clone_size: many

cdr3_nt: TGTGCCAGCAGTCCCCTCATTGGGACTAGCGCAGATACGCAGTATTTT
cdr3_aa: CASSPLIGTSADTQYF
j_call: TRBJ2-3
v_call: TRBV27
d_call: TRBD2
clone_size: .

cdr3_nt: TGTGCCTGGAACAGTCAGGTGAACACCGGGGAGCTGTTTTTT
cdr3_aa: CAWNSQVNTGELFF
j_call: TRBJ2-2
v_call: TRBV30
d_call: .
clone_size: .

cdr3_nt: TGTGCCAGCAGCTTAGAGGTAGTAGTTGAAGCTTTCTTT
cdr3_aa: CASSLEVVVEAFF
j_call: TRBJ1-1
v_call: TRBV11-1
d_call: .
clone_size: once

cdr3_nt: TGCAGCGTTTGGTTTGGGAGGGAGCAGTACTTC
cdr3_aa: CSVWFGREQYF
j_call: TRBJ2-7
v_call: TRBV29-1
d_call: .
clone_size: few

cdr3_nt: TGTGCCAGCAGTGAATGGACTAGCGGGGGACAAGAGACCCAGTACTTC
cdr3_aa: CASSEWTSGGQETQYF
j_call: TRBJ2-5
v_call: TRBV2
d_call: TRBD2
clone_size: .

cdr3_nt: TGCAGCGTAATGACAGGGCCGATGAACACTGAAGCTTTCTTT
cdr3_aa: CSVMTGPMNTEAFF
j_call: TRBJ1-1
v_call: TRBV29-1
d_call: TRBD1
clone_size: .

cdr3_nt: TGTGCCACCAATTGGGACAGAGCCTACGAGCAGTACTTC
cdr3_aa: CATNWDRAYEQYF
j_call: TRBJ2-7
v_call: TRBV25-1
d_call: TRBD1
clone_size: .

cdr3_nt: TGTGCCACCCAACCGGCCGGGGCCTCCTACGAGCAGTACTTC
cdr3_aa: CATQPAGASYEQYF
j_call: TRBJ2-7
v_call: TRBV7-8
d_call: .
clone_size: few

cdr3_nt: TGCAGTGCTAGACGCTCTGAACTAGCGGGGGGCCTATACGAGCAGTACTTC
cdr3_aa: CSARRSELAGGLYEQYF
j_call: TRBJ2-7
v_call: TRBV20-1
d_call: TRBD2
clone_size: few

cdr3_nt: TGTGCCAGCAGCGCCCCTCAAAGGTCTGGGGCCAACGTCCTGACTTTC
cdr3_aa: CASSAPQRSGANVLTF
j_call: TRBJ2-6
v_call: TRBV9
d_call: .
clone_size: few

cdr3_nt: TGTGCCAGCAGCTTGGGATCCGGGGACCTCTACGAGCAGTACTTC
cdr3_aa: CASSLGSGDLYEQYF
j_call: TRBJ2-7
v_call: TRBV5-8
d_call: .
clone_size: few

cdr3_nt: TGTGCCAGCTCACCGACAGGTACAAGAGGCTTGCAGCTGTTTTTT
cdr3_aa: CASSPTGTRGLQLFF
j_call: TRBJ2-2
v_call: TRBV18
d_call: .
clone_size: many

cdr3_nt: TGTGCCAGCAGCACAGGACAGGAGCAGTACTTC
cdr3_aa: CASSTGQEQYF
j_call: TRBJ2-7
v_call: TRBV7-6
d_call: .
clone_size: .

cdr3_nt: TGTGCCAGCAGCATCCAGGGGGCCGGTCAGCCCCAGCATTTT
cdr3_aa: CASSIQGAGQPQHF
j_call: TRBJ1-5
v_call: TRBV11-2
d_call: TRBD1
clone_size: .

cdr3_nt: TGTGCCAGCAGTTTATCGGTCAACGGGGGGCGGGATGAGCAGTTCTTC
cdr3_aa: CASSLSVNGGRDEQFF
j_call: TRBJ2-1
v_call: TRBV27
d_call: .
clone_size: .

cdr3_nt: TGTGCCAGCAGTAAGTCCTCCTACAATGAGCAGTTCTTC
cdr3_aa: CASSKSSYNEQFF
j_call: TRBJ2-1
v_call: TRBV3-1
d_call: .
clone_size: many

cdr3_nt: TGTGCCAGCAGTTACAGCTGGGGCTTGGGCACCATATATTTT
cdr3_aa: CASSYSWGLGTIYF
j_call: TRBJ1-3
v_call: TRBV6-5
d_call: .
clone_size: few

cdr3_nt: TGTGCCAGCAGTTCAAGCGGTTCCTACAATGAGCAGTTCTTC
cdr3_aa: CASSSSGSYNEQFF
j_call: TRBJ2-1
v_call: TRBV6-2/TRBV6-3
d_call: .
clone_size: few

cdr3_nt: TGTGCCAGCAGTCCTACTACAGGGGGCCTGGCTGAAGCTTTCTTT
cdr3_aa: CASSPTTGGLAEAFF
j_call: TRBJ1-1
v_call: TRBV27
d_call: TRBD1
clone_size: few

cdr3_nt: TGTGCCACCAGTACAGACAGCTCCTACAATGAGCAGTTCTTC
cdr3_aa: CATSTDSSYNEQFF
j_call: TRBJ2-1
v_call: TRBV24-1
d_call: .
clone_size: .

cdr3_nt: TGCGCCAGCAGCCAAGGGGGGTTCCCGAATTCACCCCTCCACTTT
cdr3_aa: CASSQGGFPNSPLHF
j_call: TRBJ1-6
v_call: TRBV4-3
d_call: .
clone_size: many

cdr3_nt: TGTGCCAGCAGTTCGATCGCGAGGGGCTTGTACCAAGAGACCCAGTACTTC
cdr3_aa: CASSSIARGLYQETQYF
j_call: TRBJ2-5
v_call: TRBV12-3/TRBV12-4
d_call: .
clone_size: many

cdr3_nt: TGTGCCAGCAGCGCCCGGGCCCGCAGCTACCCCGCGAACACCGGGGAGCTGTTTTTT
cdr3_aa: CASSARARSYPANTGELFF
j_call: TRBJ2-2
v_call: TRBV11-2
d_call: .
clone_size: few

cdr3_nt: TGTGCCACCAGCAGAGGGGAGACAGGGAGGACAGATACGCAGTATTTT
cdr3_aa: CATSRGETGRTDTQYF
j_call: TRBJ2-3
v_call: TRBV15
d_call: .
clone_size: .

cdr3_nt: TGTGCCAGCAGCCAAGGTCGCGGCGAGGGTCACGAGCAGTACTTC
cdr3_aa: CASSQGRGEGHEQYF
j_call: TRBJ2-7
v_call: TRBV3-1
d_call: .
clone_size: .

cdr3_nt: TGTGCCAGCAGCGAGGATCTTAGCAATCAGCCCCAGCATTTT
cdr3_aa: CASSEDLSNQPQHF
j_call: TRBJ1-5
v_call: TRBV6-1
d_call: .
clone_size: many

cdr3_nt: TGTGCCAGCAGCCAAGAGGGCGGGGTCACTGAAGCTTTCTTT
cdr3_aa: CASSQEGGVTEAFF
j_call: TRBJ1-1
v_call: TRBV4-2
d_call: .
clone_size: few

cdr3_nt: TGTGCCAGCAGTTTTTTTGGGGGCCCAAGGGGCGGGGAGCTGTTTTTT
cdr3_aa: CASSFFGGPRGGELFF
j_call: TRBJ2-2
v_call: TRBV12-3/TRBV12-4
d_call: .
clone_size: few

cdr3_nt: TGCAGTGCTAGAGTGGGCCCCGATACGCAGTATTTT
cdr3_aa: CSARVGPDTQYF
j_call: TRBJ2-3
v_call: TRBV20-1
d_call: .
clone_size: .

cdr3_nt: TGTGCCAGCAGCAAGACAGGGGAATGGGACACCGGGGAGCTGTTTTTT
cdr3_aa: CASSKTGEWDTGELFF
j_call: TRBJ2-2
v_call: TRBV6-2/TRBV6-3
d_call: TRBD1
clone_size: .

cdr3_nt: TGTGCCAGCAGCTTAGCGGGGAGGAACACTGAAGCTTTCTTT
cdr3_aa: CASSLAGRNTEAFF
j_call: TRBJ1-1
v_call: TRBV7-2
d_call: .
clone_size: many

cdr3_nt: TGTGCCAGCAGCAAGGGGGCGGTGAGCTCCTACGAGCAGTACTTC
cdr3_aa: CASSKGAVSSYEQYF
j_call: TRBJ2-7
v_call: TRBV6-2/TRBV6-3
d_call: TRBD1
clone_size: few

cdr3_nt: TGTGCCAGCAGCTTAATCCGACAGGGAATCTACGAGCAGTACTTC
cdr3_aa: CASSLIRQGIYEQYF
j_call: TRBJ2-7
v_call: TRBV7-9
d_call: TRBD1
clone_size: .

cdr3_nt: TGCGCCAGCTCGAACGCGGGACAGCACACAGATACGCAGTATTTT
cdr3_aa: CASSNAGQHTDTQYF
j_call: TRBJ2-3
v_call: TRBV5-1
d_call: .
clone_size: .

cdr3_nt: TGTGCCAGCAGTGGCACAGGGGTACAAGAGACCCAGTACTTC
cdr3_aa: CASSGTGVQETQYF
j_call: TRBJ2-5
v_call: TRBV25-1
d_call: TRBD1
clone_size: .

cdr3_nt: TGTGCCAGCAGCCAGACAGGGAGTAATTCACCCCTCCACTTT
cdr3_aa: CASSQTGSNSPLHF
j_call: TRBJ1-6
v_call: TRBV14
d_call: TRBD1
clone_size: .

cdr3_nt: TGCGCCAGCAGCTTGACGGGACAGGGGTTCAACGAGCAGTACTTC
cdr3_aa: CASSLTGQGFNEQYF
j_call: TRBJ2-7
v_call: TRBV5-1
d_call: TRBD1
clone_size: few

cdr3_nt: TGTGCCAGCAGCTCACACTGGAATCAGCCCCAGCATTTT
cdr3_aa: CASSSHWNQPQHF
j_call: TRBJ1-5
v_call: TRBV7-2
d_call: .
clone_size: .

cdr3_nt: TGCAGTGCTGGTGGACAGGACTACTATGGCTACACCTTC
cdr3_aa: CSAGGQDYYGYTF
j_call: TRBJ1-2
v_call: TRBV20-1
d_call: TRBD1
clone_size: few

cdr3_nt: TGTGCCAGCAGTTTGGGACTAGCGGGGTCCTACAATGAGCAGTTCTTC
cdr3_aa: CASSLGLAGSYNEQFF
j_call: TRBJ2-1
v_call: TRBV5-1
d_call: TRBD2
clone_size: many

cdr3_nt: TGCGCCAGCAGCCTAAGTAGGGGCTATGGGGTCAATGAGCAGTTCTTC
cdr3_aa: CASSLSRGYGVNEQFF
j_call: TRBJ2-1
v_call: TRBV5-1
d_call: .
clone_size: .

cdr3_nt: TGTGCCAGCAGCTTAGATCAGTCAAAGAATGAAAAACTGTTTTTT
cdr3_aa: CASSLDQSKNEKLFF
j_call: TRBJ1-4
v_call: TRBV7-2
d_call: .
clone_size: .

cdr3_nt: TGTGCCAGCAGTAGAGGACAGATGGACCAAGAGACCCAGTACTTC
cdr3_aa: CASSRGQMDQETQYF
j_call: TRBJ2-5
v_call: TRBV27
d_call: .
clone_size: few

cdr3_nt: TGTGCCAGCAGTACGGGACGGGCGTATGGCTACACCTTC
cdr3_aa: CASSTGRAYGYTF
j_call: TRBJ1-2
v_call: TRBV5-8
d_call: .
clone_size: few